The next 32 T cell receptor beta chains were all read from a single sample in a study of CD8 T cells in ankylosing spondylitis. Each CDR3 protein is one row after TCRdb ran MiXCR on the 5' RACE reads. The sample holds around 300,000 distinct CDR3 sequences, roughly 12% seen once. Sequenced input: blood, either unsorted or a sorted T cell fraction (not recorded which). The receptors were sampled from a female donor with ankylosing spondylitis or in good health (not recorded which).

This clonotype was counted at least ten times. V and J are TRBV20-1 and TRBJ2-1, with D possibly being TRBD1 or TRBD2 (5 bases each). Trimming took off 6 bases at V and 4 bases at J, with 13 bases between the two ends. Germline V gene sequence: CDR1 DFQATT, CDR2 SNEGSKA (reference sequence). The length of the CDR3 is 13 residues. This chain's CDR3 is CSARGAGYNEQFF. CDR3 nucleotide sequence: TGCAGTGCCCGAGGGGCAGGATACAATGAGCAGTTCTTC.

V gene TRBV7-8 combines with J gene TRBJ2-5; D is uncertain. Germline CDR1 reads SGHVS; CDR2 reads FQNEAQ. The CDR3 runs 13 residues. Trimming pared 3 bases from V and 5 bases from J, leaving 10 bases between. CDR3 in amino acids: CASSLTSWETQYF. The CDR3 DNA reads TGTGCCAGCAGCTTGACATCTTGGGAGACCCAGTACTTC. The full variable domain, in which reference TRBV7-8 and TRBJ2-5 provide the parts outside the CDR3, is GAGVSQSPRYKVAKRGQDVALRCDPISGHVSLFWYQQALGQGPEFLTYFQNEAQLDKSGLPSDRFFAERPEGSVSTLKIQRTQQEDSAVYLCASSLTSWETQYFGPGTRLLVL.

The chain joins TRBV2 to TRBJ1-2; D is uncertain. This CDR3 region has 14 residues. V lost 1 base to trimming and J lost 6 bases, with 12 bases between them. Germline CDR1 is SNHLY and CDR2 is FYNNEI. The CDR3 region has the DNA TGTGCCAGCAGTGAAGACCACAGTACCGATGGCTACACCTTC. As protein: CASSEDHSTDGYTF.

This clonotype has at least ten counts. The rearrangement joins TRBV28 to TRBJ1-5, with D perhaps TRBD1 (6 bases). The germline CDR1 and CDR2 sequences are MDHEN and SYDVKM. This CDR3 has 12 amino acids. The V end was cut by 7 bases, the J end by 7 bases, with 11 bases between. This CDR3 reads CASTQGLQPQHF. The CDR3 coding sequence is TGTGCCAGCACCCAGGGGCTACAGCCCCAGCATTTT. Complete variable domain (other parts from reference TRBV28 and TRBJ1-5): DVKVTQSSRYLVKRTGEKVFLECVQDMDHENMFWYRQDPGLGLRLIYFSYDVKMKEKGDIPEGYSVSREKKERFSLILESASTNQTSMYLCASTQGLQPQHFGDGTRLSIL.

In its sample, this clonotype was seen a few times. The V gene is TRBV6-2 or TRBV6-3, the J gene TRBJ1-5; D gene uncertain. Trimming took 5 bases from V and 0 from J, leaving 14 bases between them. CDR1 and CDR2 (germline): MNHEY, SVGEGT. The CDR3 covers 16 residues. CDR3 coding DNA: TGTGCCAGCAGTCTTTCGGGTGTCTATAGCAATCAGCCCCAGCATTTT. Its translation: CASSLSGVYSNQPQHF.

Many counts were recorded for this clonotype. The chain has TRBV29-1 and TRBJ1-1, with 7 bases aligning to TRBD1. The CDR3 contains 12 residues. The germline V gene has CDR1 SQVTM and CDR2 ANQGSEA. J gave up 5 bases and V 7 bases, and 7 bases lay outside the gene matches. The CDR3 here is CSATDRATEAFF. The DNA of the CDR3 is TGCAGCGCTACTGACAGGGCAACTGAAGCTTTCTTT.

The chain employs TRBV9 and TRBJ2-2, with 8 bases that match TRBD2. The CDR3 loop spans 15 amino acids. Per germline, CDR1 SGDLS and CDR2 YYNGEE. After removal of 4 bases from V and 5 bases from J, the junction contained 7 bases not matched to a gene. CDR3 sequence reads: CASSPGTRKTGELFF. The CDR3 DNA sequence: TGTGCCAGCAGCCCCGGGACTAGAAAGACCGGGGAGCTGTTTTTT.

This clonotype was seen repeatedly, ten times or more. The chain combines TRBV12-3 or TRBV12-4 with TRBJ2-3; maybe TRBD2 (5 bases). The CDR3 extends over 15 amino acids. V lost 1 base and J lost 2, with 10 bases in between. CDR3 protein: CASSLDPAATDTQYF. For the CDR3, the DNA is TGTGCCAGCAGTTTAGACCCAGCGGCCACAGATACGCAGTATTTT.

Many counts were recorded for this clonotype. This chain links TRBV7-9 with TRBJ2-3, with 7 nucleotides matching TRBD2. The CDR3 runs 13 residues. Unmatched junction bases numbered 2, after V lost 7 bases and J lost 1 base. In germline, CDR1 is SEHNR, CDR2 FQNEAQ (reference sequence). This CDR3 is CASTRGGTDTQYF. CDR3 nucleotides: TGTGCCAGCACCCGGGGGGGCACAGATACGCAGTATTTT.

V usage is TRBV29-1 and J usage is TRBJ2-1; the match to TRBD2 covers 9 bases. The CDR3 is 15 residues long. Losses at the gene ends were 7 bases for V and 4 bases for J; bases not matched to a gene: 11. Germline V gene lookup returns CDR1 SQVTM and CDR2 ANQGSEA. CDR3 bases: TGCAGCGCCCGGCGCGGGGGGGGCGCGTACAATGAGCAGTTCTTC. It translates to CSARRGGGAYNEQFF.

This clonotype has only one observation. One end of the junction does not line up with germline, which may come from a read error. The V and J genes are TRBV7-9 and TRBJ1-2, with a weak D call TRBD1 (6 bases). The CDR3 is made up of 14 amino acids. From germline, CDR1 is SEHNR and CDR2 FQNEAQ (reference sequence). In DNA form, the CDR3 reads TGTGCCAGCAGCTTACAGGGGACTAACTATGGCGACACCTTC. It yields the protein CASSLQGTNYGDTF.

In this sample, this clonotype turned up many times. The gene calls are TRBV25-1 and TRBJ2-3; D gene ambiguous. This CDR3 is built from 14 residues. The germline V and J ends were trimmed by 1 base and 4 bases, with 9 bases remaining between them. From germline, CDR1 is MGHDK and CDR2 SYGVNS. The CDR3 protein is CASSESTVPDTQYF. In DNA form, the CDR3 reads TGTGCCAGCAGTGAATCAACCGTTCCAGATACGCAGTATTTT. The variable domain in full, with the rest retrieved from reference TRBV25-1 and TRBJ2-3, is EADIYQTPRYLVIGTGKKITLECSQTMGHDKMYWYQQDPGMELHLIHYSYGVNSTEKGDLSSESTVSRIRTEHFPLTLESARPSHTSQYLCASSESTVPDTQYFGPGTRLTVL.

This clonotype was recorded at least ten times. The gene calls are TRBV7-3 and TRBJ1-1, with unresolved D. The CDR3 is 13 residues long. Trimming left V 2 bases short and J 6 bases short, with 10 bases between. Per the germline V gene, CDR1 is SGHTA and CDR2 is FQGTGA. CDR3: CASSLARDPEAFF. CDR3 in DNA: TGTGCCAGCAGCTTAGCCCGAGATCCTGAAGCTTTCTTT. The full variable domain, with the rest looked up from reference TRBV7-3 and TRBJ1-1, is GAGVSQTPSNKVTEKGKYVELRCDPISGHTALYWYRQSLGQGPEFLIYFQGTGAADDSGLPNDRFFAVRPEGSVSTLKIQRTERGDSAVYLCASSLARDPEAFFGQGTRLTVV.

This clonotype was found many times. The rearrangement joins TRBV4-1 to TRBJ1-2; D possibly corresponds to TRBD1 (5 bases). V dropped 0 bases and J dropped 2 bases, with 19 bases sitting between them. The V gene's germline CDR1 is MGHRA and CDR2 YSYEKL. There are 18 residues in the CDR3. The CDR3 DNA is TGCGCCAGCAGCCAAGAGGGGAACCCGGGACTCCTAAACTATGGCTACACCTTC. This sequence encodes CASSQEGNPGLLNYGYTF.

This clonotype showed up just a few times. The chain carries TRBV12-3 or TRBV12-4 and TRBJ2-1; 12 nucleotides align to TRBD2. V shed 4 bases and J 2 bases; nucleotides not matched to a gene: 3. The CDR3 is 16 amino acids. The CDR3 here is CASSSTSGSTYNEQFF. In nucleotides, the CDR3 is TGTGCCAGCAGTTCGACTAGCGGGAGTACCTACAATGAGCAGTTCTTC.

The chain couples TRBV12-3 or TRBV12-4 to TRBJ1-5; D is unclear. The CDR3 consists of 13 residues. Trimming took off 5 bases at V and 7 bases at J, with 12 bases between the two ends. CDR3 sequence: CASSTLSGQPQHF. CDR3 nucleotide sequence: TGTGCCAGCAGTACTCTGTCCGGGCAGCCCCAGCATTTT.

The gene calls are TRBV4-1 and TRBJ2-3; 8 nucleotides align to TRBD1. V was clipped by 0 bases and J by 6 bases; unmatched bases: 17. Germline V CDR1 and CDR2: MGHRA, YSYEKL. The CDR3 contains 19 residues. CDR3 region: CASSQDSGGRTGILDTQYF. The CDR3 DNA sequence: TGCGCCAGCAGCCAAGATTCCGGGGGTCGGACAGGGATCTTGGATACGCAGTATTTT.

This clonotype was seen more than once but under ten times. The gene calls are TRBV11-2 and TRBJ2-1, with D tentatively TRBD2 (6 bases). CDR3 size: 17 residues. Trimming removed 1 base from V and 1 base from J, with 14 bases in between. Germline assignment: CDR1 SGHAT and CDR2 FQNNGV. CDR3 DNA: TGTGCCAGCAGCTTAGGGGGCGGGCGGGATTCCTACAATGAGCAGTTCTTC. It is translated as CASSLGGGRDSYNEQFF.

This clonotype has just a few counts. The rearrangement joins TRBV18 to TRBJ2-7, with D perhaps matching TRBD1 (6 bases). Trimming removed 2 bases from V and 2 bases from J, with 10 bases in between. The CDR3 covers 14 residues. Per the germline V gene, CDR1 is KGHSH and CDR2 is LQKENI. CDR3 DNA sequence: TGTGCCAGCTCACCATCTCAGGGGCCCTACGAGCAGTACTTC. Residues: CASSPSQGPYEQYF.

This clonotype was found many times. V usage is TRBV28 and J usage is TRBJ2-7; D may correspond to TRBD1 or TRBD2 (5 bases each). The V and J ends lost 5 bases and 2 bases respectively, with 13 bases between them. CDR1 is MDHEN and CDR2 is SYDVKM in the germline V gene. The CDR3 totals 14 residues. The CDR3 nucleotides are TGTGCCAGCAGTGGGACGGAGAGTACCTACGAGCAGTACTTC. Amino acid sequence: CASSGTESTYEQYF.

The sample holds many counts of this clonotype. CDR3 residues: CASRPTGQAEAFF. In DNA, the CDR3 is TGTGCCAGCAGGCCGACAGGGCAAGCTGAAGCTTTCTTT. This rearrangement joins TRBV12-3 or TRBV12-4 to TRBJ1-1, with TRBD1 identical over 7 bases. This CDR3 region has 13 residues. V was pared by 6 bases and J by 6 bases, with 7 bases of the junction left unmatched.

The chain links TRBV27 to TRBJ2-2, with D unresolved. This CDR3 has 14 residues. V was pared by 1 base and J by 4 bases, with 7 bases between. Per the germline V gene, CDR1 is MNHEY and CDR2 is SMNVEV (reference sequence). In DNA, the CDR3 is TGTGCCAGCAGTTTATTGAGTCTCACCGGGGAGCTGTTTTTT. The encoded protein is CASSLLSLTGELFF.

This clonotype was recorded a few times. The chain links TRBV28 to TRBJ1-2; a possible D gene is TRBD1 (6 bases). V was clipped by 6 bases and J by 7 bases, with 15 bases between them. Germline assignment: CDR1 MDHEN and CDR2 SYDVKM. This CDR3 is built from 13 residues. CDR3 amino acids: CASSPGTFGGYTF. The CDR3 coding sequence is TGTGCCAGCAGCCCCGGGACATTCGGTGGCTACACCTTC.

This clonotype has ten or more counts. The V and J genes are TRBV9 and TRBJ1-1; D perhaps matches TRBD1 (5 bases). The V gene's germline CDR1 is SGDLS and CDR2 YYNGEE. The CDR3 contains 14 residues. Between the trimmed V and J ends, which lost 4 bases and 6 bases, there was a span of 16 bases. In nucleotides, the CDR3 is TGTGCCAGCAGCCGAGGGACCCCAAACGCTGAAGCTTTCTTT. Translation: CASSRGTPNAEAFF.

This clonotype showed up many times. The V and J genes are TRBV20-1 and TRBJ2-3; D ambiguous. CDR1 and CDR2 from the germline V gene are DFQATT and SNEGSKA (reference sequence). V was shortened by 2 bases and J by 1 base, with 10 bases between the two germline ends. The CDR3 covers 14 residues. Written as DNA, the CDR3 is TGCAGTGCTAGAAACCCCACAGGCACAGATACGCAGTATTTT. Protein: CSARNPTGTDTQYF.

This clonotype was recorded many times. The J gene is TRBJ1-2, the V gene TRBV20-1; maybe TRBD1 (6 bases). V was shortened by 4 bases and J by 4 bases, with 13 bases between the two germline ends. The CDR3 covers 13 residues. Germline loops: CDR1 DFQATT, CDR2 SNEGSKA (reference sequence). The CDR3 DNA is TGCAGTGCTACCCCGGACAGAAGCTATGGCTACACCTTC. Protein: CSATPDRSYGYTF.

The J gene is TRBJ2-2, the V gene TRBV4-1; 7 bases fit TRBD2. Germline V lookup: CDR1 MGHRA, CDR2 YSYEKL. V was clipped by 1 base and J by 5 bases; unmatched bases: 7. This CDR3 region has 16 residues. The CDR3 DNA is TGCGCCAGCAGCCAAGTAGCGGGTTTTGGGACCGGGGAGCTGTTTTTT. This gives the protein CASSQVAGFGTGELFF.

V is TRBV4-2 and J is TRBJ2-4; a possible D gene is TRBD1 (5 bases). Germline CDR1 LGHNA, CDR2 YNFKEQ. The CDR3 totals 13 residues. V was pared by 5 bases and J by 9 bases, with 14 bases between. The CDR3 DNA is TGTGCCAGCAGCGAAAGGGGAAGGGGCATTCAGTACTTC. This gives the protein CASSERGRGIQYF.

This clonotype turned up a few times. This chain links TRBV20-1 with TRBJ2-3; D is uncertain. The CDR3 has 13 residues. Germline lookup yields CDR1 DFQATT and CDR2 SNEGSKA (reference sequence). With 3 bases removed from V and 1 base from J, the gap between germline ends came to 8 bases. Here the CDR3 reads CSARLLGTDTQYF. CDR3 bases: TGCAGTGCTAGGCTCCTGGGCACAGATACGCAGTATTTT.

V gene TRBV5-1 combines with J gene TRBJ2-5; D not certain. This CDR3 is 13 amino acids long. Trimming removed 3 bases from V and 4 bases from J, with 10 bases in between. The germline gives CDR1 SGHRS, CDR2 YFSETQ. CDR3 loop: CASSSDVPETQYF. The CDR3 region has the DNA TGCGCCAGCAGCTCCGACGTCCCAGAGACCCAGTACTTC.

In this sample, this clonotype turned up many times. The CDR3 region is CASSSREGSPLHF. Written as DNA, the CDR3 is TGTGCCAGCAGTTCGCGAGAGGGTTCACCCCTCCACTTT. This sequence joins TRBV12-3 or TRBV12-4 and TRBJ1-6; D is unresolved. Trimming removed 4 bases from V and 9 bases from J, with 10 bases in between. This CDR3 is 13 amino acids long.

This clonotype showed up many times. The genes are TRBV12-3 or TRBV12-4 and TRBJ1-1, with D tentatively TRBD1 (6 bases). The CDR3 is made up of 13 amino acids. The V end lost 7 bases, the J end lost 3 bases, and 12 bases lay between the germline ends. CDR3 nucleotide sequence: TGTGCCAGCATGATCAGGGGTCACACTGAAGCTTTCTTT. The encoded protein is CASMIRGHTEAFF.